The entry that follows covers one TCR beta chain sequence. The entry originates in a study of blood T cell repertoires in COVID-19. Study as a whole: COVID-19 samples, acute and convalescent, were from the United States, Italy and Spain. In each case, the material was cDNA or gDNA derived from T cells, B-cell-depleted T cells, or PBMCs.

Germline V gives CDR1 SGHNT, CDR2 YENEEA. The V end lost 5 bases, the J end lost 0 bases, and 10 bases lay between the germline ends. This CDR3 is built from 14 residues. Per the original methods: Cell counts per sample came from amplifying reference gene primers. This table comes from immunoSEQ multiplex PCR, and its TCRdb copy is limited to in-frame clones, with some not included. That table supplies the V and J calls and clone size; D and trimming were determined from the DNA. The data show roughly 30,000 clones, more than 85% seen once. The sequencing sample was made of peripheral blood. The chain carries TRBV11-3 and TRBJ2-5; TRBD2 might be the D (6 bases). The sequence came from a man in his 60s with acute or convalescent COVID-19. This chain's CDR3 is CASSPRTNQETQYF. The DNA for the CDR3 is TGTGCCAGCAGCCCTAGGACTAACCAAGAGACCCAGTACTTC.